These 24 T cell receptor beta chains share one sample of origin, sequenced in a study of response to subunit inactivated influenza vaccine. Each CDR3 protein gets one entry after TCRdb re-called the RT-PCR reads with MiXCR. The table lists 610,000 or so distinct CDR3 sequences, 14% of them singletons. The sample was PBMCs from blood, taken approximately 13 days after vaccination. Receptors were obtained from a man in his fifties who received an inactivated influenza vaccine.

V gene TRBV13 combines with J gene TRBJ2-3, with TRBD2 matching 12 bases. Germline CDR1 and CDR2: PRHDT and FYEKMQ (reference sequence). Trimming at V came to 5 bases and at J to 6 bases, leaving 9 bases not matched to a gene. CDR3 length equals 16 residues. The DNA of the CDR3 is TGTGCCAGCAGCACACGACTAGCGGGAGCGGGGGATACGCAGTATTTT. Its translation is CASSTRLAGAGDTQYF.

The J gene is TRBJ1-1, the V gene TRBV5-6; D unresolved. CDR3 length equals 15 residues. Trimming pared 1 base from V and 1 base from J, leaving 11 bases between. Germline CDR1 reads SGHDT; CDR2 reads YYEEEE. CDR3 DNA: TGTGCCAGCAGCTTGCAGCACCCCCAGAACACTGAAGCTTTCTTT. Translation: CASSLQHPQNTEAFF.

The rearrangement uses TRBV29-1 and TRBJ2-7, with D possibly being TRBD1 (5 bases). The CDR3 is 12 residues long. Trimming removed 6 bases at V and 2 bases at J, with 11 bases between. Germline lookup yields CDR1 SQVTM and CDR2 ANQGSEA. This chain's CDR3 is CSVATDTYEQYF. Written as DNA, the CDR3 is TGCAGCGTCGCGACGGACACCTACGAGCAGTACTTC.

The chain is built from TRBV20-1 and TRBJ2-7; D is ambiguous. Between the trimmed V and J ends, which lost 1 base and 0 bases, there was a span of 13 bases. The germline V gene has CDR1 DFQATT and CDR2 SNEGSKA (reference sequence). The CDR3 loop spans 15 amino acids. CDR3 DNA sequence: TGCAGTGCTAGAGGGGCAGCGCAGAGCTCCTACGAGCAGTACTTC. It codes for CSARGAAQSSYEQYF.

The rearrangement uses TRBV4-3 and TRBJ2-2, with 11 positions matching TRBD2. From germline, CDR1 is LGHNA and CDR2 YSLEER. V lost 0 bases to trimming and J lost 4 bases; unmatched junction nucleotides: 7. The CDR3 consists of 18 residues. The CDR3, as DNA: TGCGCCAGCAGCCAAGAGGCTAGCGGGGGGCGAACCACCGGGGAGCTGTTTTTT. Its translation: CASSQEASGGRTTGELFF.

Ten or more counts support this clonotype. J is TRBJ1-1 and V is TRBV3-1; D is ambiguous. V was clipped by 6 bases and J by 1 base, with 9 bases between them. The germline gives CDR1 LGHDT, CDR2 YNNKEL (reference sequence). This CDR3 has 13 amino acids. The CDR3 DNA reads TGTGCCAGCAGTTCATCACCGAACACTGAAGCTTTCTTT. Amino acid sequence: CASSSSPNTEAFF.

This clonotype was seen only a few times. CDR3 sequence: CASSIASGPYNEQFF. The DNA of the CDR3 is TGTGCCAGCAGTATCGCAAGCGGACCGTACAATGAGCAGTTCTTC. The rearrangement uses TRBV6-1 and TRBJ2-1, with D maybe TRBD2 (5 bases). Per the germline V gene, CDR1 is MNHNS and CDR2 is SASEGT. This CDR3 has 15 residues. V was cut by 5 bases and J by 4 bases, with 15 bases left in between.

The chain uses TRBV11-2 and TRBJ2-2; D possibly corresponds to TRBD2 (6 bases). The CDR3 is 15 amino acids. V was pared by 5 bases and J by 6 bases, with 16 bases between. The germline V gene has CDR1 SGHAT and CDR2 FQNNGV. This CDR3 reads CASSPPTRGSGELFF. As DNA, the CDR3 is TGTGCCAGCAGCCCCCCCACCCGGGGGTCCGGGGAGCTGTTTTTT.

This clonotype has just a few counts. The J gene is TRBJ2-1, the V gene TRBV3-1; 10 bases match TRBD2. V shed 0 bases, J shed 0 bases, and the junction held 8 bases outside the gene matches. The CDR3 runs to 19 residues. Per the germline V gene, CDR1 is LGHDT and CDR2 is YNNKEL (reference sequence). The CDR3 DNA reads TGTGCCAGCAGCCAAGATATGGGGAGGACTAGCGGCTCCTACAATGAGCAGTTCTTC. It is translated as CASSQDMGRTSGSYNEQFF.

The sample holds a few counts of this clonotype. The V and J genes are TRBV20-1 and TRBJ2-1, with TRBD2 identical over 8 bases. Trimming took 1 base from V and 4 from J; bases not matched to a gene: 6. Germline lookup yields CDR1 DFQATT and CDR2 SNEGSKA (reference sequence). The length of the CDR3 is 15 residues. For the CDR3, the DNA is TGCAGTGCTAGAGTGAATGGCGGGAGGTACAATGAGCAGTTCTTC. Translation gives CSARVNGGRYNEQFF.

Only a few counts were recorded for this clonotype. The J gene is TRBJ2-5, the V gene TRBV18, with D unclear. The CDR3 totals 14 residues. Germline V lookup: CDR1 KGHSH, CDR2 LQKENI. V gave up 2 bases and J gave up 2 bases, with 9 bases separating them. Here the CDR3 reads CASSPVGFQETQYF. As DNA, the CDR3 is TGTGCCAGCTCACCAGTGGGGTTTCAAGAGACCCAGTACTTC. Together with reference TRBV18 and TRBJ2-5, the CDR3 gives the full variable domain: NAGVMQNPRHLVRRRGQEARLRCSPMKGHSHVYWYRQLPEEGLKFMVYLQKENIIDESGMPKERFSAEFPKEGPSILRIQQVVRGDSAAYFCASSPVGFQETQYFGPGTRLLVL.

The chain combines TRBV5-1 with TRBJ2-6; D is unclear. This CDR3 region has 16 residues. The V gene's germline CDR1 is SGHRS and CDR2 YFSETQ. V was cut by 5 bases and J by 1 base, with 13 bases left in between. CDR3 DNA: TGCGCCAGCAGGATTGAAGGGTGGTCTGGGGCCAACGTCCTGACTTTC. Translated, it gives CASRIEGWSGANVLTF.

This clonotype showed up just a few times. The rearrangement links TRBV7-9 to TRBJ2-6; D not certain. Trimming cost V 4 bases and J 0 bases, with 13 bases left between them. Germline V CDR1 and CDR2: SEHNR, FQNEAQ (reference sequence). The CDR3 has 17 amino acids. CDR3 in DNA: TGTGCCAGCAGCTATCTGGACCGAAGCTCTGGGGCCAACGTCCTGACTTTC. Amino acid sequence: CASSYLDRSSGANVLTF.

This clonotype has a count of ten or more. The gene calls are TRBV5-1 and TRBJ1-6; D call uncertain. The CDR3 is 14 residues long. V lost 4 bases, J lost 8 bases, and 13 bases lay in between. Germline assignment: CDR1 SGHRS and CDR2 YFSETQ. The CDR3 DNA reads as TGCGCCAGCAGCCCGAACATGGTGGATTCACCCCTCCACTTT. This codes for CASSPNMVDSPLHF.

The V and J genes are TRBV24-1 and TRBJ1-5, with 8 bases lining up with TRBD1. V was pared by 4 bases and J by 1 base, with 5 bases of the junction left unmatched. Germline loops: CDR1 KGHDR, CDR2 SFDVKD. The CDR3 extends over 16 amino acids. CDR3 sequence reads: CATSDPGQGSNQPQHF. As DNA, the CDR3 is TGTGCCACCAGTGACCCCGGACAGGGCAGCAATCAGCCCCAGCATTTT.

The sample holds a few counts of this clonotype. This sequence joins TRBV5-6 and TRBJ2-7, with D possibly TRBD2 on 6 matching bases. Germline assignment: CDR1 SGHDT and CDR2 YYEEEE. V lost 4 bases to trimming and J lost 0 bases, with 20 bases between them. This CDR3 contains 17 residues. The CDR3 reads CASSPTLGTPSSYEQYF. In nucleotides, the CDR3 is TGTGCCAGCAGCCCCACATTGGGGACTCCTAGCTCCTACGAGCAGTACTTC.

The chain combines TRBV4-3 with TRBJ2-3; 8 bases map to TRBD2. CDR3 length: 17 amino acids. The trim removed 3 bases at V and 8 bases at J, leaving 16 bases unmatched. Germline CDR1 LGHNA, CDR2 YSLEER. The CDR3 DNA is TGCGCCAGCAGCCAGACGACCGGGGGGGCACGCGGTGGTACGCAGTATTTT. Amino acid sequence: CASSQTTGGARGGTQYF.

This chain uses TRBV7-2 with TRBJ2-5, with a possible D match to TRBD2 (6 bases). The V gene lost 0 bases and the J gene lost 5 bases, with 13 bases spanning the gap. The germline gives CDR1 SGHTA, CDR2 FQGNSA. The CDR3 covers 15 residues. In DNA, the CDR3 is TGTGCCAGCAGCTTAGCGGGACTGGAGAAGGAGACCCAGTACTTC. Protein sequence: CASSLAGLEKETQYF.

A remark on this clonotype: The junction departs from germline at one end; a sequencing error may be responsible. This chain links TRBV10-2 with TRBJ2-6; 7 nucleotides agree with TRBD1. The germline gives CDR1 WSHSY, CDR2 SAAADI. CDR3 length equals 10 residues. CDR3 bases: TGCGCCAGCAGTGTCCGGGACAGAAGATTC. Its translation: CASSVRDRRF.

This clonotype was detected a few times. In DNA, the CDR3 is TGTGCCAGTAGGCGCTCGGGGGGGGCGACTGAAGCTTTCTTT. It translates to CASRRSGGATEAFF. The genes are TRBV19 and TRBJ1-1, with a possible D match to TRBD1 (6 bases). Trimming took 6 bases from V and 5 from J, leaving 16 bases between them. CDR1 and CDR2 from the germline V gene are LNHDA and SQIVND (reference sequence). CDR3 size: 14 residues.

This clonotype has ten or more counts. This chain links TRBV5-1 with TRBJ2-3; the match to TRBD2 covers 9 bases. V lost 5 bases to trimming and J lost 6 bases; unmatched junction nucleotides: 4. The CDR3 has 13 residues. Per germline, CDR1 SGHRS and CDR2 YFSETQ. This chain's CDR3 is CASSLSGRDTQYF. As DNA, the CDR3 is TGCGCCAGCAGTCTCAGCGGGAGGGATACGCAGTATTTT.

This clonotype was picked up a small number of times. J is TRBJ1-6 and V is TRBV7-2; 8 bases are shared with TRBD1. The CDR3 sequence is 16 residues long. J was trimmed by 5 bases and V by 4 bases; bases with no gene match: 7. Germline lookup yields CDR1 SGHTA and CDR2 FQGNSA. DNA for the CDR3: TGTGCCAGCAGCTCGGGGGGGACAGGAAATAATTCACCCCTCCACTTT. Protein sequence: CASSSGGTGNNSPLHF.

A note on this clonotype: The junction departs from germline at one end; a sequencing error may be responsible. The chain joins TRBV4-2 to TRBJ2-1; 9 nucleotides line up with TRBD1. Germline V gene lookup returns CDR1 LGHNA and CDR2 YNFKEQ. This CDR3 is 15 amino acids long. The CDR3 DNA is TGTGCCAGCAGCCGGGGACAGGGAGGAATCAATGAGCGGTTCTTC. Encoded protein: CASSRGQGGINERFF.

This clonotype turned up a few times. This sequence joins TRBV11-2 and TRBJ2-2, with 8 bases fitting TRBD2. The CDR3 covers 17 residues. The germline V gene has CDR1 SGHAT and CDR2 FQNNGV. Trimming took 3 bases from V and 0 from J; bases not matched to a gene: 6. The CDR3: CASSFMAGGPNTGELFF. In DNA, the CDR3 is TGTGCCAGCAGCTTCATGGCGGGGGGCCCGAACACCGGGGAGCTGTTTTTT. The complete variable domain, with remaining parts taken from reference TRBV11-2 and TRBJ2-2, reads EAGVAQSPRYKIIEKRQSVAFWCNPISGHATLYWYQQILGQGPKLLIQFQNNGVVDDSQLPKDRFSAERLKGVDSTLKIQPAKLEDSAVYLCASSFMAGGPNTGELFFGEGSRLTVL.